Listed here is a single T cell receptor beta chain. Its antigen is currently unknown. TCRdb re-derived calls from the RT-PCR reads in MiXCR, one entry per CDR3 protein. The data hold 710,000 or so distinct CDR3 sequences, with roughly 14% observed a single time. The data were taken from a study of response to subunit inactivated influenza vaccine. Study findings and constraints: The authors proposed limited new T cell recruitment per seasonal influenza vaccination.

Looked up from germline, CDR1 is KGHSH and CDR2 is LQKENI. J lost 2 bases, V lost 2 bases, and 7 bases had no gene match. The CDR3 loop spans 16 amino acids. This sample comprised PBMCs from blood, obtained roughly 12 days after vaccination. The gene calls are TRBV18 and TRBJ2-3; the match to TRBD2 covers 7 bases. The sequence was collected from a man aged 45-60 years who received an inactivated influenza vaccine. CDR3 bases: TGTGCCAGCTCACCATTAAAGCGGGACCCCACAGATACGCAGTATTTT. The encoded protein is CASSPLKRDPTDTQYF.